This TCR beta chain was found in a study of cytomegalovirus exposure and HLA in healthy donors. Germline CDR1 reads SGHVS; CDR2 reads FNYEAQ. CDR3 length: 14 amino acids. J was trimmed by 2 bases and V by 5 bases; bases with no gene match: 5. Using immunoSEQ multiplex PCR, the repertoire was profiled, and TCRdb retains in-frame clones only, with some absent. This repertoire shows about 190,000 clones, 86% found once; its top ten account for about 1.6%. Comment on this clone: The sample contains more than one DNA sequence encoding this CDR3.

Donors were drawn from the approximately 130-subject validation cohort, separate from the approximately 700-subject first cohort. The chain carries TRBV7-6 and TRBJ2-7; 8 bases fit TRBD1. The receptor was isolated from a woman aged 18-30 years in good health and CMV-seronegative. The sequencing input was PBMCs. The CDR3 bases are TGTGCCAGCAGCCCCGGACAGGGCACCTACGAGCAGTACTTC. Translating gives CASSPGQGTYEQYF.